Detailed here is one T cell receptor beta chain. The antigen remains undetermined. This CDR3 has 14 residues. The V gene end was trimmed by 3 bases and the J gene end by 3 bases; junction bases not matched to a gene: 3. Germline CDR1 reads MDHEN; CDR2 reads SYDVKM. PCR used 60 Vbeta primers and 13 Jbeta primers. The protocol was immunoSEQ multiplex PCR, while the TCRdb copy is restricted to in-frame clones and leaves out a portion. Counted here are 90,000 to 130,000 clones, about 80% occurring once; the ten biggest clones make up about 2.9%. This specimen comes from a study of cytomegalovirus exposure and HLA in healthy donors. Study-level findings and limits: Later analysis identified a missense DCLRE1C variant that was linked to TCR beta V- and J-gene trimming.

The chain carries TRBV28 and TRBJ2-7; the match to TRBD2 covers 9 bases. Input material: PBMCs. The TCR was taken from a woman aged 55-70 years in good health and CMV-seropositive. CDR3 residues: CASSLFSGGYEQYF. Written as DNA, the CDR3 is TGTGCCAGCAGTTTGTTTAGCGGGGGCTACGAGCAGTACTTC.